This paragraph covers one T cell receptor beta chain sequence. Per the original methods: Scientists estimated how many nucleated cells there were by amplifying reference gene primers. Using immunoSEQ multiplex PCR, the repertoire was profiled, and TCRdb retains in-frame clones only, with some absent. V and J calls and clone size are copied from that table; D and trimming were computed from the DNA. The sample lists about 270,000 clones, about 88% occurring once. These data belong to a study of blood T cell repertoires in COVID-19. Study overall: Specimens from acute and convalescent COVID-19 originated in the United States, Italy and Spain. T cells, B-cell-depleted T cells, or PBMCs provided the cDNA or gDNA that served as material.

Trimming took 5 bases from V and 5 from J, leaving 15 bases between them. Germline CDR1 is SGHAT and CDR2 is FQDESV (reference sequence). The CDR3 totals 14 residues. Sequences were obtained from peripheral blood. V gene TRBV11-1 combines with J gene TRBJ2-5; a weak D match, TRBD1 (5 bases). This sequence originates from a man between 60 and 75 years old who had recovered from COVID-19. CDR3 nucleotide sequence: TGTGCCAGCAGCCAAGGGCAGGGCGAGGAGACCCAGTACTTC. This encodes CASSQGQGEETQYF. The whole variable domain, filled in from reference TRBV11-1 and TRBJ2-5, reads EAEVAQSPRYKITEKSQAVAFWCDPISGHATLYWYRQILGQGPELLVQFQDESVVDDSQLPKDRFSAERLKGVDSTLKIQPAELGDSAMYLCASSQGQGEETQYFGPGTRLLVL.